This T cell receptor (beta chain) is from a study of human T cells and chemical hapten exposure. In this sample, this clonotype turned up once. This sample's time point: patch test 3, about 24 weeks after DPC sensitization. The treatment: therapeutic diphenylcyclopropenone sensitization with weekly scalp DPC. Prior to application of each patch test, blood was drawn. Between the trimmed V and J ends, which lost 2 bases and 7 bases, there was a span of 9 bases. This CDR3 has 13 amino acids. Germline CDR1 MNHEY, CDR2 SVGEGT. TCRdb re-derived calls from the RACE reads in MiXCR, one entry per CDR3 protein. The sample lists some 62,000 distinct CDR3 sequences; 11% were seen once.

This TCR came from a woman in her 30s with alopecia areata. Some clones in this sample may be carry-over from other donors' samples. The chain recombines TRBV6-2 or TRBV6-3 with TRBJ2-1; tentatively, D is TRBD1 (5 bases). Sequences were derived from whole blood, sampled in connection with sensitization to the hapten diphenylcyclopropenone (DPC). The CDR3 is CASSYQGQNEQFF. CDR3 nucleotide sequence: TGTGCCAGCAGTTACCAGGGTCAGAATGAGCAGTTCTTC.